The 21 T cell receptor beta chains below were found in one sample sequenced in a study of cytotoxic CD8 clonotypes in ibrutinib-treated CLL (dated by TCRdb to 2020 to 2023). Library construction relied on the immunoSEQ multiplex PCR assay. Entries here come from immuneACCESS through TCRdb and include only in-frame sequences with V and J called. Some clones fail to appear in such tables; in the studies checked, an unresolved V gene covers under half of the shortfall, and the cause of the remainder is unknown. The sample data list approximately 330,000 clones, and roughly 79% of these were observed just once. Roughly 7% of the sample rests with the top ten. The sample consisted of PBMCs, taken before ibrutinib treatment. The receptors originated from a human donor with chronic lymphocytic leukemia.

The rearrangement uses TRBV10-2 and TRBJ2-7; 14 positions agree with TRBD2. The CDR3 has 18 amino acids. V dropped 0 bases and J dropped 12; count of bases not matched to a gene: 16. Per germline, CDR1 WSHSY and CDR2 SAAADI. CDR3 sequence reads: CASSESQPGTSGSGARYF. DNA of the CDR3: TGCGCCAGCAGTGAGTCCCAACCCGGGACTAGCGGGAGTGGAGCGCGGTACTTC.

This chain connects TRBV5-1 to TRBJ2-7; the D call may be TRBD1 or TRBD2 (5 bases each). The length of the CDR3 is 13 residues. Per germline, CDR1 SGHRS and CDR2 YFSETQ. V dropped 4 bases and J dropped 2 bases, with 10 bases sitting between them. The CDR3 loop is CASSNQGAYEQYF. The CDR3 coding sequence is TGCGCCAGCAGCAACCAGGGAGCCTACGAGCAGTACTTC.

V usage is TRBV9 and J usage is TRBJ2-1, with TRBD2 identical over 7 bases. This CDR3 is 16 amino acids long. Germline trimming cut 4 bases from V and 3 bases from J; bases unmatched to any gene: 10. Germline V gene data show CDR1 as SGDLS and CDR2 as YYNGEE. CDR3 nucleotide sequence: TGTGCCAGCAGCCTTACATTAGGACTAGACTACAATGAGCAGTTCTTC. It encodes CASSLTLGLDYNEQFF. The full variable domain, rest sourced from reference TRBV9 and TRBJ2-1, is DSGVTQTPKHLITATGQRVTLRCSPRSGDLSVYWYQQSLDQGLQFLIQYYNGEERAKGNILERFSAQQFPDLHSELNLSSLELGDSALYFCASSLTLGLDYNEQFFGPGTRLTVL.

This clone was detected only a few times. This chain links TRBV6-1 with TRBJ2-7; D is unclear. The CDR3 contains 11 residues. The V end was cut by 2 bases, the J end by 3 bases, with 2 bases between. Germline CDR1 MNHNS, CDR2 SASEGT. DNA for the CDR3: TGTGCCAGCAGTGAATTCTACGAGCAGTACTTC. This encodes CASSEFYEQYF.

The chain combines TRBV19 with TRBJ1-3; D is undetermined. V was shortened by 3 bases and J by 2 bases, with 11 bases between the two germline ends. The CDR3 runs 15 residues. Germline CDR1 and CDR2: LNHDA and SQIVND (reference sequence). The DNA for the CDR3 is TGTGCCAGTAGTATCCCCGCAGCGCCTGGAAACACCATATATTTT. Translation gives CASSIPAAPGNTIYF.

The V gene is TRBV6-5, the J gene TRBJ2-4; 8 nucleotides match TRBD1. This CDR3 is built from 15 residues. J lost 4 bases, V lost 2 bases, and 4 bases had no gene match. Germline V gene data show CDR1 as MNHEY and CDR2 as SVGAGI. The CDR3 reads CASSYRRTGKNIQYF. CDR3 sequence (DNA): TGTGCCAGCAGTTACCGAAGGACAGGGAAAAACATTCAGTACTTC.

The J gene is TRBJ1-2, the V gene TRBV4-1; no reliable D call. This CDR3 is 13 amino acids long. V was shortened by 2 bases and J by 6 bases, with 10 bases between the two germline ends. In germline, CDR1 is MGHRA, CDR2 YSYEKL. The CDR3 DNA is TGCGCCAGCAGCCAACAGACTGTGGATGGCTACACCTTC. Its translation: CASSQQTVDGYTF.

The chain uses TRBV29-1 and TRBJ2-7, with D possibly being TRBD2 (7 bases). The V end lost 6 bases, the J end lost 3 bases, and 21 bases lay between the germline ends. CDR1 SQVTM and CDR2 ANQGSEA come from the germline V gene. The CDR3 has 15 amino acids. The CDR3 sequence: CSVGRVAGAVYEQYF. In DNA form, the CDR3 reads TGCAGCGTCGGGAGAGTGGCGGGGGCGGTCTACGAGCAGTACTTC.

V usage is TRBV6-6 and J usage is TRBJ2-1; TRBD2 aligns across 8 bases. J lost 2 bases, V lost 2 bases, and 5 bases had no gene match. Germline V CDR1 and CDR2: MNHNY, SVGAGI (reference sequence). The CDR3 covers 16 residues. CDR3 sequence reads: CASSYPSGSTYNEQFF. For the CDR3, the DNA is TGTGCCAGCAGTTACCCCAGCGGGAGTACCTACAATGAGCAGTTCTTC.

CDR3 sequence: CASSQELFGTEQETQYF. Here the CDR3 DNA reads TGCGCCAGCAGCCAAGAGTTATTCGGGACTGAACAAGAGACCCAGTACTTC. The V and J genes are TRBV4-3 and TRBJ2-5, with TRBD2 as a possible D gene (6 bases). V shed 0 bases and J shed 2 bases, with 16 bases lying between them. The V gene's germline CDR1 is LGHNA and CDR2 YSLEER. This CDR3 has 17 residues.

This clone has more than one count but fewer than ten. This chain joins TRBV28 and TRBJ1-1, with D unresolved. V lost 7 bases and J lost 3, with 6 bases in between. The CDR3 extends over 11 amino acids. Germline CDR1 and CDR2: MDHEN and SYDVKM. This CDR3 reads CASTRDTEAFF. CDR3 DNA sequence: TGTGCCAGCACAAGGGACACTGAAGCTTTCTTT.

The gene calls are TRBV28 and TRBJ2-7; 7 nucleotides line up with TRBD1. Germline loops: CDR1 MDHEN, CDR2 SYDVKM. Losses at the gene ends were 10 bases for V and 2 bases for J; bases not matched to a gene: 5. The CDR3 is 12 amino acids. The CDR3 DNA follows: TGTGCCACCGACAGGGAGCCCTACGAGCAGTACTTC. Its translation is CATDREPYEQYF.

This rearrangement joins TRBV28 to TRBJ2-5, with TRBD2 matching over 7 bases. The CDR3 extends over 15 amino acids. CDR1 MDHEN and CDR2 SYDVKM come from the germline V gene. Trimming took 5 bases from V and 5 from J; bases not matched to a gene: 11. CDR3 bases: TGTGCCAGCAGTCCAGCGGGACGTGGGCTTGAGACCCAGTACTTC. Protein sequence: CASSPAGRGLETQYF.

The chain links TRBV2 to TRBJ2-2; tentatively, D is TRBD2 (6 bases). Trimming took off 7 bases at V and 2 bases at J, with 11 bases between the two ends. This CDR3 spans 14 amino acids. The germline V gene encodes CDR1 SNHLY and CDR2 FYNNEI. CDR3 sequence (DNA): TGTGCCAGCAAATTAGCGGAAAACACCGGGGAGCTGTTTTTT. Its translation: CASKLAENTGELFF.

This chain uses TRBV30 with TRBJ1-5; D not certain. This CDR3 region has 13 residues. V lost 3 bases and J 5 bases, leaving 11 bases between the germline ends. Germline V gene lookup returns CDR1 GTSNPN and CDR2 SVGIG (reference sequence). CDR3 amino acids: CAWRGRSDQPQHF. CDR3 bases: TGTGCCTGGAGAGGACGGAGTGATCAGCCCCAGCATTTT. Based on the CDR3 plus reference TRBV30 and TRBJ1-5, the full variable domain is SQTIHQWPATLVQPVGSPLSLECTVEGTSNPNLYWYRQAAGRGLQLLFYSVGIGQISSEVPQNLSASRPQDRQFILSSKKLLLSDSGFYLCAWRGRSDQPQHFGDGTRLSIL.

The chain joins TRBV7-9 to TRBJ2-1; unclear D gene. Germline V gene data show CDR1 as SEHNR and CDR2 as FQNEAQ (reference sequence). This CDR3 is 15 amino acids long. V was clipped by 0 bases and J by 2 bases, with 8 bases between them. The CDR3 bases are TGTGCCAGCAGCTTAGCGGGAAACGCCTACAATGAGCAGTTCTTC. This encodes CASSLAGNAYNEQFF.

This chain connects TRBV28 to TRBJ1-4; tentatively, D is TRBD1 (5 bases). In germline, CDR1 is MDHEN, CDR2 SYDVKM. This CDR3 has 17 residues. V shed 2 bases and J shed 5 bases, with 18 bases lying between them. The CDR3 nucleotides read TGTGCCAGCAGTTTACTTGGTTTTGCGGGGGAAAATGAAAAACTGTTTTTT. Translating gives CASSLLGFAGENEKLFF.

This chain uses TRBV19 with TRBJ1-5, with D maybe TRBD1 (5 bases). Germline-derived CDR1 and CDR2 are LNHDA and SQIVND (reference sequence). With 9 bases removed from V and 6 bases from J, the gap between germline ends came to 18 bases. The CDR3 is made up of 14 amino acids. The CDR3 region is CASERTILGQPQHF. DNA for the CDR3: TGTGCCAGCGAAAGGACAATCTTGGGTCAGCCCCAGCATTTT.

V is TRBV14 and J is TRBJ2-3, with a weak D call TRBD2 (5 bases). The CDR3 runs to 16 residues. The germline gives CDR1 SGHDN, CDR2 FVKESK. Trimming shortened V by 0 bases and J by 3 bases, and 13 bases separated the two germline ends. This CDR3 is CASSQEEGGVTDTQYF. The CDR3 DNA sequence: TGTGCCAGCAGCCAAGAAGAGGGCGGAGTAACAGATACGCAGTATTTT.

The genes are TRBV5-1 and TRBJ1-1; no firm D call. This CDR3 is built from 14 residues. V lost 6 bases and J 1 base, leaving 13 bases between the germline ends. Germline V gene sequence: CDR1 SGHRS, CDR2 YFSETQ. The CDR3 DNA follows: TGCGCCAGCAAAGAGGGAGCGTCGAACACTGAAGCTTTCTTT. This gives the protein CASKEGASNTEAFF.

The chain recombines TRBV7-9 with TRBJ2-1; D is unresolved. The CDR3 totals 12 residues. With 3 bases removed from V and 10 bases from J, the gap between germline ends came to 10 bases. The germline V gene has CDR1 SEHNR and CDR2 FQNEAQ (reference sequence). The CDR3 sequence is CASSFIQAEQFF. The CDR3 DNA reads TGTGCCAGCAGCTTTATTCAGGCGGAGCAGTTCTTC.